This T cell receptor beta chain appears in the sequencing data of a study of blood T cell repertoires in COVID-19 (dated by TCRdb to 2020 to 2021). Regarding the research as a whole: Samples from collaborators originated in the United States, Italy and Spain and spanned both the acute and convalescent phases of COVID-19. The material from the prospective study consisted of cDNA or gDNA derived from T cells, B-cell-depleted T cells, or PBMCs. The dataset comprised deeply sampled blood TCRbeta repertoires from subjects exposed to, actively infected with, or recovered from COVID-19. The repertoires were released in a freely available public database intended as a resource for research on the immune response to SARS-CoV-2. The samples were drawn from two sources: the first 160 participants of the ongoing ImmuneRACE study, and 1,254 subjects contributed by 6 global collaborators. Sample metadata almost always included a de-identified subject ID, COVID-19 status, age in years and sex. Where available, HLA class I and class II types were obtained from metadata supplied by the sample provider rather than from assay-based typing. General conclusions and limits of the study: Clinical and demographic metadata were provided uncurated, with the amount varying by source and participant.

TCRbeta CDR3 regions were amplified from genomic DNA using the immunoSEQ Assay, a bias-controlled multiplex PCR. Per the original workflow: The number of nucleated cells in each sample was estimated from the amplification of reference gene primers within the assay. To quantify the absolute abundance of each unique TCRbeta CDR3 rearrangement, sequence reads were collapsed and filtered. For each sample, productive Simpson clonality was calculated by taking the square root of Simpson's diversity index across productive rearrangements. Held by TCRdb, this immuneACCESS table contains in-frame sequences only and omits some clones. Under half of the omission traces to an unresolved V gene where checked; the cause of the rest is unknown. V and J calls and clone size are those listed in that table; D and trimming were worked out from the DNA. The sample records approximately 270,000 clones, almost 90% of which are singletons. Around 1.4% of the sample is taken by the ten largest.

As concerns this clone: It has no known antigen specificity. One base away there is no much larger clone; base qualities are not given.

Between the V and J ends, shortened by 8 bases and 3 bases respectively, the junction contains 12 bases. Per the germline V gene, MNHEY is the CDR1 and SVGAGI is the CDR2. The CDR3 goes from the cysteine to the phenylalanine over 13 residues. The read is trimmed to its CDR3 DNA, 39 bases read in frame from base 1. The collaborating institutions used their own protocols to collect whole blood in K2EDTA tubes. For TCRbeta analysis, collaborators shipped samples in one of three forms: frozen whole blood, isolated PBMCs, or DNA extracted from either of those sample types. The chain couples TRBV6-5 to TRBJ2-3; TRBD2 is a weak D gene call, 6 bases matching. The sequence came from an elderly man with acute or convalescent COVID-19. Sequences were obtained from peripheral blood. The CDR3 amino acid sequence is: CASRTTRTDTQYF. The DNA sequence is as follows: TGTGCCAGCCGGACTACCCGAACAGATACGCAGTATTTT.